The present TCR beta chain was sequenced within a study of Ad26.COV2.S vaccination and SARS-CoV-2 variants (dated by TCRdb to about 2021). Notes on the research overall: Vaccine-arm donors came from COV1001, a multicentre, randomized, double-blind, placebo-controlled phase I-IIa trial of Ad26.COV2.S in healthy adults. Dosing of Ad26.COV2.S was intramuscular, at either 5x10^10 or 1x10^11 viral particles, delivered as one shot or as two shots spaced 56 days apart. Sequencing of the TCRbeta repertoire served to evaluate the specificity and breadth of SARS-CoV-2-reactive T cell receptors following Ad26.COV2.S vaccination. A total of roughly 30 samples were included in the TCR-sequenced set, comprising roughly 20 Ad26.COV2.S vaccine recipients, 5 placebo recipients and 8 SARS-CoV-2 convalescent individuals. Participants in the trial were split at random into five groups of five each, receiving low-dose or high-dose Ad26.COV2.S once or twice, or else placebo on both occasions. Throughout the experiments and outcome assessment, investigators stayed blinded to trial group allocation. On the study overall, not on this receptor specifically: After vaccination, spike-specific CD8+ and CD4+ T cell responses were reported to show substantial breadth. Non-spike TCR breadth was comparable between vaccine and placebo recipients, consistent with the vaccine containing only spike. The study was not powered to compare responses between vaccine doses or regimens. It was noted by the authors that total T cell responses may have been underestimated by the TCR breadth and depth analyses. Ad26.COV2.S recipients had higher spike-specific TCR breadth than placebo recipients (P = 0.0014).

Interpreted using the paper, the treatment or condition label stands for: about 20 received Ad26.COV2.S at low or high dose, single or two shots; about 5 received placebo; per-sample allocation not given. Repertoires of vaccine and placebo recipients were sequenced from samples taken on day 63 after the first injection. Cohort 1b enrolled fewer than 30 adults aged 18-55 years at a single site in Boston, USA, between 29 July and 7 August 2020. As a vaccine, Ad26.COV2.S was a replication-incompetent adenovirus type 26 vector that expressed a prefusion-stabilized SARS-CoV-2 spike protein derived from the original Wuhan strain. Reading the germline V gene (reference sequence) gives CDR1 LNHDA and CDR2 SQIVND. The CDR3 holds 14 amino acids from the cysteine to the phenylalanine. Only the CDR3 part of the read is kept: 42 bases, read in frame from the first base. V is cut by 4 bases and J by 0 bases, and the space between the germline ends is 8 bases.

Remarks on this clone: Its antigen is unknown. No quality values exist for individual bases; no much larger clone is one base distant.

The immunoSEQ Assay was the method used to sequence TCRbeta CDR3 regions. After extraction, genomic DNA underwent amplification by bias-controlled multiplex PCR, followed by high-throughput sequencing. On the authors' methods: To quantify the absolute abundance of every unique TCRbeta CDR3 region, sequences were collapsed and filtered. T cell fraction was estimated by normalizing TCRbeta template counts to usable DNA, which was measured by amplifying reference genes present in all nucleated cells. Repertoire TCRs were annotated as SARS-CoV-2-specific by exact matching of V gene, CDR3 amino acid sequence and J gene to a known reactive TCR set. MIRA supplied the reference SARS-CoV-2 TCR set, which was filtered for enrichment in COVID-19-positive ImmuneCODE repertoires so that public or cross-reactive TCRs were removed. Based on the MIRA antigens, annotated TCRs were further analysed at the level of specific ORF or position within ORF. Depth was the summed frequency of annotated unique rearrangements, while breadth was defined as annotated unique rearrangements over total unique productive rearrangements. Group comparisons of TCR breadth used two-sided Wilcoxon rank-sum tests. TCRdb holds this immuneACCESS table with in-frame rearrangements only. Some clones are missing; in checked studies, unresolved V genes explain under half, and the rest has no known cause. V and J calls and clone size are those listed in that table; D and trimming were worked out from the DNA. This sample holds about 320,000 clones; roughly 84% were observed only once. 1.5% to 2.5% of the sample rests with the top ten.

The sequencing here drew on peripheral blood, taken in a trial of Ad26.COV2.S vaccine versus placebo. The TCR originated in a person aged 18 to 59 who received the Ad26.COV2.S COVID-19 vaccine or a placebo. This chain is built from TRBV19 and TRBJ2-3; a tentative D call is TRBD1 (6 bases match). The sequence in DNA is TGTGCCAGTAGTAAACAGGGTAGCACAGATACGCAGTATTTT. It translates as CASSKQGSTDTQYF.